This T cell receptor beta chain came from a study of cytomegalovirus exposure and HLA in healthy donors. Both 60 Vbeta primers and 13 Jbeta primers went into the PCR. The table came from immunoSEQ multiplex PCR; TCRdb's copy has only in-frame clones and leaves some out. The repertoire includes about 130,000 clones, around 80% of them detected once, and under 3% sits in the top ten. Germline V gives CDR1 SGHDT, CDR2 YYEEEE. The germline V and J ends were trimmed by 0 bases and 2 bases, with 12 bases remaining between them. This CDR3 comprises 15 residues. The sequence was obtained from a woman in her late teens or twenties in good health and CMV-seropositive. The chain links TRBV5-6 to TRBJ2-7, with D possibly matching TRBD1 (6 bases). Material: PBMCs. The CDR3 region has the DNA TGTGCCAGCAGCTTGGCCCACAGGGCCCCCTACGAGCAGTACTTC. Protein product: CASSLAHRAPYEQYF.